These T cell receptor beta chains were read from a single sample in a study of immune cell composition in non-small cell lung cancer. Clones were read by immunoSEQ multiplex PCR, and TCRdb kept only the in-frame ones, dropping some. The data hold some 16,000 clones, with 75% to 85% observed a single time. The same data also contributed to another study, on CD4 T cells in lung cancer.

Sequencing input: non-adjacent lung tissue. Every receptor here comes from a human donor with non-small cell lung cancer. Each CDR3 is given with its conserved first and last residue. Each record gives: J gene, D gene, clone size, V gene, CDR3 protein, CDR3 DNA. A D gene is named only where the DNA matches it firmly. Some rows have no size entry. The others give once, few or many, or a class for an expanded clone.

J: TRBJ2-3; D: .; size: .; V: TRBV6-1; CDR3: CASTYRGTDTQYF; DNA: TGTGCCAGCACCTACAGGGGCACAGATACGCAGTATTTT
J: TRBJ2-1; D: TRBD1; size: .; V: TRBV9; CDR3: CASSVDGQGPGEQFF; DNA: TGTGCCAGCAGCGTAGATGGACAGGGGCCGGGTGAGCAGTTCTTC
J: TRBJ2-7; D: TRBD1; size: .; V: TRBV4-1; CDR3: CASSQPGQGAREQYF; DNA: TGCGCCAGCAGCCAACCGGGACAGGGGGCGCGCGAGCAGTACTTC
J: TRBJ2-7; D: .; size: .; V: TRBV7-6; CDR3: CASSPGYEQYF; DNA: TGTGCCAGCAGCCCCGGCTACGAGCAGTACTTC
J: TRBJ1-1; D: .; size: .; V: TRBV19; CDR3: CASSYREETEAFF; DNA: TGTGCCAGTAGTTACAGGGAGGAGACTGAAGCTTTCTTT
J: TRBJ1-1; D: TRBD1; size: .; V: TRBV11-3; CDR3: CASSLEGQDTEAFF; DNA: TGTGCCAGCAGCTTAGAGGGACAGGATACTGAAGCTTTCTTT
J: TRBJ1-1; D: TRBD1; size: .; V: TRBV29-1; CDR3: CSGGTGGITEAFF; DNA: TGCAGCGGGGGGACAGGGGGCATCACTGAAGCTTTCTTT
J: TRBJ2-1; D: .; size: .; V: TRBV27; CDR3: CASITRGGGGYASNEQFF; DNA: TGTGCCAGCATCACAAGGGGGGGAGGGGGATACGCTTCAAATGAGCAGTTCTTC
J: TRBJ1-5; D: .; size: .; V: TRBV21-1; CDR3: CASSKGSRGQPQHF; DNA: TGTGCCAGCAGCAAAGGATCGAGGGGACAGCCCCAGCATTTT
J: TRBJ2-2; D: .; size: few; V: TRBV10-3; CDR3: CAISESSNTGELFF; DNA: TGTGCCATCAGTGAGTCCAGCAACACCGGGGAGCTGTTTTTT
J: TRBJ1-4; D: .; size: few; V: TRBV7-8; CDR3: CASSLGLVETNEKLFF; DNA: TGTGCCAGCAGCTTAGGGCTGGTGGAGACTAATGAAAAACTGTTTTTT
J: TRBJ2-2; D: .; size: .; V: TRBV7-3; CDR3: CASSLGAGELFF; DNA: TGTGCCAGCAGCTTAGGAGCCGGGGAGCTGTTTTTT
J: TRBJ2-2; D: TRBD1; size: .; V: TRBV5-5; CDR3: CASSLGGTENTGELFF; DNA: TGTGCCAGCAGCTTGGGAGGGACAGAGAACACCGGGGAGCTGTTTTTT
J: TRBJ2-7; D: .; size: .; V: TRBV6-5; CDR3: CASSSEDSPYEQYF; DNA: TGTGCCAGCAGCTCAGAGGACAGCCCCTACGAGCAGTACTTC